This TCR beta chain comes out of a study of T cells after posttransplantation cyclophosphamide. Busulfan-fludarabine conditioning, marrow transplant, and cyclophosphamide on days +3 and +4 were administered. Produced via immunoSEQ multiplex PCR; TCRdb's table is partial and in-frame only. The sample has a few thousand clones, 73% seen once. General observations from the study: Recipient CMV seropositivity and CMV reactivation strongly tracked TRB clonality. Tissue-infiltrating T cells from skin or gut overlapped little with blood T cells. Donor-recipient repertoire similarity was low at 1-2 months, rising over year one.

Notes on this clone: What it recognizes is unknown.

Trimming took off 5 bases at V and 5 bases at J, with 15 bases between the two ends. The germline gives CDR1 SGHVS, CDR2 FQNEAQ. The CDR3 consists of 15 residues. The chain recombines TRBV7-8 with TRBJ2-2, with a tentative D call TRBD1 (6 bases). The source is a young adult male patient who received an allogeneic stem cell transplant from a related donor, was CMV-positive, and had no GVHD. Some T cells may be provided by the graft donor. The sequences come from CD8+ T cells sorted from PBMCs, collected almost 250 days after a stem cell transplant with posttransplant cyclophosphamide. The CDR3 DNA sequence: TGTGCCAGCAGCCCCCCAACGAGGGGGACCGGGGAGCTGTTTTTT. Its protein is CASSPPTRGTGELFF.